This T cell receptor beta chain comes out of a study of CD8 T cells in ankylosing spondylitis. Study-wide results and caveats: Prior literature has documented some motif variants in synovial fluid and blood from reactive arthritis. Disease-linked clones proved CD8+ and comparatively uncommon in peripheral blood. Clones tied to disease were said to be significantly enriched in matched ankylosing spondylitis synovial fluid. A TCR beta motif made of fewer than ten highly homologous variants seemed typical of ankylosing spondylitis blood.

The table lists this clonotype with a few counts. The antigen remains unidentified. A quantitative 5'-RACE method, one with molecular barcodes, was used to make TCR beta libraries. TCRdb reprocessed the 5' RACE reads via MiXCR and lists one record per CDR3 protein. This table holds hundreds of thousands of distinct CDR3 sequences, approximately 10% found once. CDR3 size: 15 residues. V lost 0 bases to trimming and J lost 6 bases; unmatched junction nucleotides: 6. Per germline, CDR1 SGHTA and CDR2 FQGNSA. The V and J genes are TRBV7-2 and TRBJ2-7; 9 bases agree with TRBD1. Sequenced input: blood, either unsorted or a sorted T cell fraction (not recorded which). This receptor was identified in a male donor with ankylosing spondylitis. The CDR3 sequence is CASSLAGTGSTEQYF. DNA for the CDR3: TGTGCCAGCAGCTTAGCGGGGACAGGGTCTACCGAGCAGTACTTC.